The 20 T cell receptor beta chains reported below all come from one sample, sequenced in a study of shared clonotypes between healthy human individuals. Sequencing used immunoSEQ multiplex PCR; TCRdb keeps in-frame clones, though not all of them. The sample includes 1.5 million to 2.5 million clones, about 95% of them seen just once. CD45RO negativity and positive selection for CCR7 defined naive CD8 cells, a population that excluded terminally differentiated effector memory CD45RA+ cells. The sample was naive CD8+ T cells sorted from blood. The origin of the receptors is a man aged 18 to 30 in good health.

This clone was counted once. This chain uses TRBV11-2 with TRBJ1-5; a weak D match, TRBD1 (5 bases). V was shortened by 5 bases and J by 3 bases, with 14 bases between the two germline ends. There are 15 residues in the CDR3. CDR1 SGHAT and CDR2 FQNNGV come from the germline V gene. The CDR3 nucleotides read TGTGCCAGCAGCCGGACGCCGGACACCAATCAGCCCCAGCATTTT. Its protein product is CASSRTPDTNQPQHF.

This chain uses TRBV30 with TRBJ1-4, with 7 bases that match TRBD1. The V and J ends lost 5 bases and 2 bases, in that order; junction bases with no gene match: 11. CDR3 size: 16 residues. Germline V gene data show CDR1 as GTSNPN and CDR2 as SVGIG (reference sequence). The DNA of the CDR3 is TGTGCCTGGGCAACAGGGGAATCAGGGACTAATGAAAAACTGTTTTTT. Translating it yields CAWATGESGTNEKLFF. Full variable domain (outside the CDR3, taken from reference TRBV30 and TRBJ1-4): SQTIHQWPATLVQPVGSPLSLECTVEGTSNPNLYWYRQAAGRGLQLLFYSVGIGQISSEVPQNLSASRPQDRQFILSSKKLLLSDSGFYLCAWATGESGTNEKLFFGSGTQLSVL.

This clone was counted once. The V call is TRBV28, the J call TRBJ2-5; TRBD1 matches 7 bases. The CDR3 extends over 16 amino acids. V was clipped by 6 bases and J by 3 bases; unmatched bases: 13. The germline CDR1 and CDR2 sequences are MDHEN and SYDVKM. CDR3 DNA: TGTGCCAGCAGCATTAACTCCGACAGGGTGGAAGAGACCCAGTACTTC. Residues: CASSINSDRVEETQYF.

This clone appeared a single time. This rearrangement joins TRBV10-2 to TRBJ2-5; no firm D call. V was shortened by 0 bases and J by 4 bases, with 15 bases between the two germline ends. Germline assignment: CDR1 WSHSY and CDR2 SAAADI. The CDR3 runs to 16 residues. CDR3: CASSESGRIMGETQYF. The CDR3 DNA is TGCGCCAGCAGTGAGTCAGGTCGGATAATGGGAGAGACCCAGTACTTC.

Concerning this clone itself: Other DNA sequences of this sample code for an identical CDR3. The chain recombines TRBV7-9 with TRBJ1-5, with 7 bases that match TRBD1. V was pared by 3 bases and J by 2 bases, with 4 bases of the junction left unmatched. The CDR3 is 15 amino acids. The germline gives CDR1 SEHNR, CDR2 FQNEAQ (reference sequence). The CDR3 loop is CASSLGGQGNQPQHF. The CDR3 coding sequence is TGTGCCAGCAGCTTGGGTGGACAGGGCAATCAGCCCCAGCATTTT. Filled out from reference TRBV7-9 and TRBJ1-5, the complete variable domain reads DTGVSQNPRHKITKRGQNVTFRCDPISEHNRLYWYRQTLGQGPEFLTYFQNEAQLEKSRLLSDRFSAERPKGSFSTLEIQRTEQGDSAMYLCASSLGGQGNQPQHFGDGTRLSIL.

Note on this clone: Other DNA variants within this sample encode the same CDR3. The J gene is TRBJ2-7, the V gene TRBV7-8; D is perhaps TRBD2 (6 bases). The CDR3 is 13 amino acids. The germline V gene has CDR1 SGHVS and CDR2 FQNEAQ. With 3 bases removed from V and 3 bases from J, the gap between germline ends came to 9 bases. The CDR3 DNA follows: TGTGCCAGCAGCTTGGGGGGAGTCTACGAGCAGTACTTC. Encoded protein: CASSLGGVYEQYF.

The J gene is TRBJ2-7, the V gene TRBV29-1; TRBD1 is a possible D gene (6 bases). Trimming shortened V by 6 bases and J by 1 base, and 10 bases separated the two germline ends. Germline V gene lookup returns CDR1 SQVTM and CDR2 ANQGSEA. This CDR3 region has 12 residues. CDR3: CSVRDTSYEQYF. Here the CDR3 DNA reads TGCAGCGTCCGGGACACGTCCTACGAGCAGTACTTC.

The CDR3 region is CASSQHDLNTEAFF. The DNA of the CDR3 is TGCGCCAGCAGCCAACACGACCTGAACACTGAAGCTTTCTTT. V and J are TRBV4-1 and TRBJ1-1; the D is unclear. This CDR3 is 14 amino acids long. CDR1 and CDR2 (germline): MGHRA, YSYEKL. The ends were cut back, 2 bases at V and 0 bases at J, with 7 bases in the middle.

The chain employs TRBV6-1 and TRBJ1-4, with D possibly being TRBD1 (5 bases). From germline, CDR1 is MNHNS and CDR2 SASEGT. The CDR3 loop spans 16 amino acids. V was trimmed by 0 bases and J by 8 bases, leaving 16 bases between them. CDR3 in DNA: TGTGCCAGCAGTGAAGCTACCGGGGCCGAGGGGGAAAAACTGTTTTTT. The encoded protein is CASSEATGAEGEKLFF.

V usage is TRBV4-3 and J usage is TRBJ2-7; D possibly corresponds to TRBD2 (6 bases). The CDR3 sequence is 17 residues long. Looked up from germline, CDR1 is LGHNA and CDR2 is YSLEER. The V end was cut by 0 bases, the J end by 1 base, with 16 bases between. In DNA form, the CDR3 reads TGCGCCAGCAGCCAAGATCTCTTCGGACTATCGTCCTACGAGCAGTACTTC. Its protein is CASSQDLFGLSSYEQYF.

A note on this clone: The same CDR3 arises from other DNA sequences in this sample as well. The chain is built from TRBV7-9 and TRBJ1-2; D is unclear. This CDR3 is 15 amino acids long. Trimming pared 1 base from V and 1 base from J, leaving 10 bases between. Germline CDR1 reads SEHNR; CDR2 reads FQNEAQ (reference sequence). The CDR3 loop reads CASSLGTDYNYGYTF. CDR3 DNA: TGTGCCAGCAGCTTAGGGACCGACTATAACTATGGCTACACCTTC.

The V gene is TRBV9, the J gene TRBJ2-7; the match to TRBD2 covers 8 bases. V gave up 3 bases and J gave up 6 bases; unmatched junction bases: 8. This CDR3 has 14 amino acids. The V gene's germline CDR1 is SGDLS and CDR2 YYNGEE. CDR3 nucleotide sequence: TGTGCCAGCAGCGCCTCAGCGGGAGCGGGCGAGCAGTACTTC. Its protein product is CASSASAGAGEQYF.

This clone was recorded once. The genes are TRBV11-2 and TRBJ2-7; D tentatively reads TRBD1 or TRBD2 (5 bases each). Per the germline V gene, CDR1 is SGHAT and CDR2 is FQNNGV. The length of the CDR3 is 15 residues. Between the trimmed V and J ends, which lost 1 base and 4 bases, there was a span of 14 bases. The DNA for the CDR3 is TGTGCCAGCAGCTTAGGGGACCTAACGGGGTACGAGCAGTACTTC. Encoded protein: CASSLGDLTGYEQYF.

The genes are TRBV6-6 and TRBJ1-2; TRBD1 matches 7 bases. The CDR3 covers 16 residues. The germline gives CDR1 MNHNY, CDR2 SVGAGI (reference sequence). V lost 0 bases and J lost 5; bases outside the gene matches: 9. CDR3 region: CASSYSDWGTDYGYTF. The CDR3 coding sequence is TGTGCCAGCAGTTACTCGGATTGGGGGACAGATTATGGCTACACCTTC.

The chain joins TRBV4-1 to TRBJ2-3, with 8 bases aligning to TRBD2. V lost 0 bases to trimming and J lost 5 bases; unmatched junction nucleotides: 4. CDR1 and CDR2 from the germline V gene are MGHRA and YSYEKL. The CDR3 loop spans 15 amino acids. CDR3 region: CASSQDFAGGDTQYF. As DNA, the CDR3 is TGCGCCAGCAGCCAAGATTTCGCGGGAGGAGATACGCAGTATTTT.

This chain joins TRBV21-1 and TRBJ2-7; TRBD2 was called by the table and not checked on the DNA. TRBV21-1 is reported as a pseudogene. The CDR3 covers 16 residues. This CDR3 is CASSKGGGESSYEQYF. CDR3 in DNA: TGTGCCAGCAGCAAAGGTGGAGGGGAGAGCTCCTACGAGCAGTACTTC.

The chain combines TRBV7-9 with TRBJ2-7; 8 bases match TRBD2. Germline CDR1 and CDR2: SEHNR and FQNEAQ (reference sequence). The CDR3 extends over 17 amino acids. After removal of 1 base from V and 0 bases from J, the junction contained 8 bases not matched to a gene. CDR3 DNA: TGTGCCAGCAGCTTAGTGCCTAGCGGGTCACTCTCCTACGAGCAGTACTTC. This gives the protein CASSLVPSGSLSYEQYF.

This clone is a singleton in its sample. V is TRBV4-1 and J is TRBJ2-7; TRBD1 matches 10 bases. Germline CDR1 is MGHRA and CDR2 is YSYEKL. Trimming at V came to 6 bases and at J to 4 bases, leaving 6 bases not matched to a gene. This CDR3 region has 14 residues. The CDR3 is CASRFRDRGYEQYF. In DNA, the CDR3 is TGCGCCAGCAGGTTCCGGGACAGGGGTTACGAGCAGTACTTC.

V is TRBV5-4 and J is TRBJ1-1; no definite D call. The CDR3 loop spans 15 amino acids. Germline V gene sequence: CDR1 SGHNT, CDR2 YYREEE (reference sequence). Between the trimmed V and J ends, which lost 0 bases and 1 base, there was a span of 10 bases. In DNA, the CDR3 is TGTGCCAGCAGCTTGGAAGGACGGTCGAACACTGAAGCTTTCTTT. Residues: CASSLEGRSNTEAFF. Combining the CDR3 with reference TRBV5-4 and TRBJ1-1 gives the whole variable domain ETGVTQSPTHLIKTRGQQVTLRCSSQSGHNTVSWYQQALGQGPQFIFQYYREEENGRGNFPPRFSGLQFPNYSSELNVNALELDDSALYLCASSLEGRSNTEAFFGQGTRLTVV.

The chain recombines TRBV5-4 with TRBJ1-5; 10 nucleotides agree with TRBD1. The CDR3 runs to 17 residues. The germline gives CDR1 SGHNT, CDR2 YYREEE (reference sequence). V lost 0 bases to trimming and J lost 2 bases; unmatched junction nucleotides: 5. The CDR3 protein is CASSLVTGGGGNQPQHF. The CDR3 DNA follows: TGTGCCAGCAGCTTGGTGACAGGGGGCGGCGGCAATCAGCCCCAGCATTTT.